This T cell receptor beta chain was retrieved from a study of T cell responses to AZD1222 COVID-19 vaccine. Overall study findings and caveats: Reportedly, nearly half of unique spike TCRs recognized epitopes outside B.1.351/B.1.1.7 mutations. There were mostly white British donors and more females than males, and clonal diversity was possibly underestimated.

Trimming took 2 bases from V and 11 from J, leaving 12 bases between them. Germline values: CDR1 MNHEY, CDR2 SVGEGT. The CDR3 runs 12 residues. As concerns this clone: The antigen is undetermined.

Profiling relied on immunoSEQ multiplex PCR, and the TCRdb table lists in-frame clones only, not all of them. Of tens of thousands of clones listed, 82% are singletons. The sequence came from an adult in good health. The gene calls are TRBV6-2 or TRBV6-3 and TRBJ1-1, with D unresolved. The sequencing here drew on peripheral blood, taken on day 0 of AZD1222 vaccination. CDR3 in DNA: TGTGCCAGCAGTTACCCACAGCGAGCGGCTTTCTTT. The encoded protein is CASSYPQRAAFF.